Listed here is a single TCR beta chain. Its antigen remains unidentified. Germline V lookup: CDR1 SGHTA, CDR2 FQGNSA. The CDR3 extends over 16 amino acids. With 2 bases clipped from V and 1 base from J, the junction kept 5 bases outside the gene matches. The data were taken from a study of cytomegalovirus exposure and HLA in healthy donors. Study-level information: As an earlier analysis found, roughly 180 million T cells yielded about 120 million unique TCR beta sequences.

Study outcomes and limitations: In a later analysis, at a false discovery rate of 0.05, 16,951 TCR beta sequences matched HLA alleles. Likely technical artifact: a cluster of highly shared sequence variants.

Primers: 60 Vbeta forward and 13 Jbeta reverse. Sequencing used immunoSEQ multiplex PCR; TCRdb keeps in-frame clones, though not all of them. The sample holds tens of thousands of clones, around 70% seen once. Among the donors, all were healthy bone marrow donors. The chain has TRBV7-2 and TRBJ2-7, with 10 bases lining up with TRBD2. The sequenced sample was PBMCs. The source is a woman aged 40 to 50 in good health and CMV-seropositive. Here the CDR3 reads CASSLPRAGGSYEQYF. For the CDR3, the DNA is TGTGCCAGCAGCTTACCTCGAGCGGGAGGGTCCTACGAGCAGTACTTC. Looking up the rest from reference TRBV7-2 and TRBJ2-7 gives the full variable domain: GAGVSQSPSNKVTEKGKDVELRCDPISGHTALYWYRQSLGQGLEFLIYFQGNSAPDKSGLPSDRFSAERTGGSVSTLTIQRTQQEDSAVYLCASSLPRAGGSYEQYFGPGTRLTVT.